This T cell receptor beta chain was captured in a study of T cells in Graves' hyperthyroidism and ophthalmopathy. This CDR3 has 14 amino acids. Germline CDR1 is SGHTA and CDR2 is FQGNSA. V lost 2 bases to trimming and J lost 6 bases, with 12 bases between them. Researchers barred patients who had uncontrolled infection, other autoimmune disease, pregnancy or lactation. TCR beta CDR3 sequences were amplified from RNA transcripts. The TCR CDR3 was amplified in a first-round RT-PCR using the HTBI primer set. TCRdb reprocessed the multiplex PCR reads via MiXCR and lists one record per CDR3 protein. The sample has approximately 300,000 distinct CDR3 sequences; about 17% are singletons. This clonotype occurred a few times.

This receptor was obtained from a woman aged 55-70 years with Graves' ophthalmopathy. The rearrangement joins TRBV7-2 to TRBJ2-3; D is undetermined. The sequencing input was blood. As DNA, the CDR3 is TGTGCCAGCAGCTTACTCCCACCCGCGGATACGCAGTATTTT. This sequence encodes CASSLLPPADTQYF.